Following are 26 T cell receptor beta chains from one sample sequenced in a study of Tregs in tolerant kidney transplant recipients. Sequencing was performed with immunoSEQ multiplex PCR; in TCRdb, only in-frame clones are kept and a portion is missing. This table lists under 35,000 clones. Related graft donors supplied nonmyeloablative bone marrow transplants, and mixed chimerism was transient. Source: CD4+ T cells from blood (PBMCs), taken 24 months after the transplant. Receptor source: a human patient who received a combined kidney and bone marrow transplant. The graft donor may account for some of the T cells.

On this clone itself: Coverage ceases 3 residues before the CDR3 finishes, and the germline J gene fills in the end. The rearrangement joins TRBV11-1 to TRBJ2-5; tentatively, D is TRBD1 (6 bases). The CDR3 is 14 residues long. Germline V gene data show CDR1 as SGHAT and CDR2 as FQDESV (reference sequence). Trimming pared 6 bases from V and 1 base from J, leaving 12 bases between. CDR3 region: CASSSTGSQETQYF. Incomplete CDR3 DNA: TGTGCCAGCAGTTCTACAGGGTCCCAAGAGACC.

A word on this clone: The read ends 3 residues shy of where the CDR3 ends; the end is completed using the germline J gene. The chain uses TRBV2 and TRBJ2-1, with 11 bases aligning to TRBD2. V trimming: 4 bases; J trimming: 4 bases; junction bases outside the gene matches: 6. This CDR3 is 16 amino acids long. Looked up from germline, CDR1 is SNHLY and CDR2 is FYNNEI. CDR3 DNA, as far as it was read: TGTGCCAGCAGTGTAACTAGCGGGAGAGTTTACAATGAG. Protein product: CASSVTSGRVYNE. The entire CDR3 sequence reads CASSVTSGRVYNEQFF.

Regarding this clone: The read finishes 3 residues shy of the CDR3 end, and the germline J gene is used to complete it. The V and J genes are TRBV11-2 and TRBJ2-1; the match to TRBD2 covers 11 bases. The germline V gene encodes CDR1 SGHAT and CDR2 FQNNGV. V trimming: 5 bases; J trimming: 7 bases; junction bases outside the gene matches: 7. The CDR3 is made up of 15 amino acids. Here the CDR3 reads CASSIRLAGLNEQFF. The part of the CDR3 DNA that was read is TGTGCCAGCAGCATTCGACTAGCGGGATTGAATGAG.

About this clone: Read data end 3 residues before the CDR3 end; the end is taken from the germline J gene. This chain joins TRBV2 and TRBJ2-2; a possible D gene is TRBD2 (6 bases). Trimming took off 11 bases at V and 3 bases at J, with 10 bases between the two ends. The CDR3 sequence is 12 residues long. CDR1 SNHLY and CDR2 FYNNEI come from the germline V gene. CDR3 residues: CACGVYTGELFF. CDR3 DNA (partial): TGTGCCTGCGGGGTGTACACCGGGGAG.

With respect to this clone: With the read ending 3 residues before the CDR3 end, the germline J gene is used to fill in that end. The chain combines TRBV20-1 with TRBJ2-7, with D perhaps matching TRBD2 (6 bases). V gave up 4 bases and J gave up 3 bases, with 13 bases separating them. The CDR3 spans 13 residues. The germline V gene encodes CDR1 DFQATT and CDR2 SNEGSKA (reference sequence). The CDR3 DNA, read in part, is TGCAGTGCTACTAGCGCCACCAGCTACGAG. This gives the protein CSATSATSYE. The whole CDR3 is CSATSATSYEQYF.

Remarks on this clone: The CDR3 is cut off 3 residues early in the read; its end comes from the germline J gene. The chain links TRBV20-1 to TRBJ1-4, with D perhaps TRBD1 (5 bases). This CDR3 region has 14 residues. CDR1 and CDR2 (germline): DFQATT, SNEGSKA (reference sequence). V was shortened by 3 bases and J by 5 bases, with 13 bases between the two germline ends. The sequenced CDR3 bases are TGCAGTGCTAGCGCTCGGACACCAAATGAAAAA. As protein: CSASARTPNEK. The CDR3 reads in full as CSASARTPNEKLFF.

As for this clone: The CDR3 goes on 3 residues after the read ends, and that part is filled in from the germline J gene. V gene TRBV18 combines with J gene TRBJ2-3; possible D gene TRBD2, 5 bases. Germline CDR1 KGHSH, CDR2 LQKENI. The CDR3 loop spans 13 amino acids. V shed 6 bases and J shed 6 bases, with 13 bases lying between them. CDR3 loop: CASSVASWDTQYF. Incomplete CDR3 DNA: TGTGCCAGCTCCGTGGCTAGCTGGGATACG.

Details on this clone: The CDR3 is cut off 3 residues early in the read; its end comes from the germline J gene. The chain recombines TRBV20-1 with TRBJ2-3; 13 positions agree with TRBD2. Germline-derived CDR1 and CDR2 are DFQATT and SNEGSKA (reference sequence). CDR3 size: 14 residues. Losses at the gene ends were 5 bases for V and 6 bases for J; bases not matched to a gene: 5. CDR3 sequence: CSARTSGRWDTQYF. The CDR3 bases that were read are TGCAGTGCTCGGACTAGCGGGAGATGGGATACG.

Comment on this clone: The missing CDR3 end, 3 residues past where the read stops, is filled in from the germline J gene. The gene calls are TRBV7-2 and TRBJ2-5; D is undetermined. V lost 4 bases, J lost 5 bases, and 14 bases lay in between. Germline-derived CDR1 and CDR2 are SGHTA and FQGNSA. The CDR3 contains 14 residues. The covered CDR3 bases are TGTGCCAGCAGCTCACTGGTCTTTGGTGAGACC. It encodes CASSSLVFGET. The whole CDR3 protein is CASSSLVFGETQYF.

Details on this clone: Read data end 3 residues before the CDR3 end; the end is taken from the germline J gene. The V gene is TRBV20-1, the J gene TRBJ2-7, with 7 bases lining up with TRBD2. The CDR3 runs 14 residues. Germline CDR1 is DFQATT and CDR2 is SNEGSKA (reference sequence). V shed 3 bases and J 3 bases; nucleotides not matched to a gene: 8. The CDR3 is CSARGSGTYYEQYF. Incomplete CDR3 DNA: TGCAGTGCTAGGGGCAGCGGGACTTACTACGAG.

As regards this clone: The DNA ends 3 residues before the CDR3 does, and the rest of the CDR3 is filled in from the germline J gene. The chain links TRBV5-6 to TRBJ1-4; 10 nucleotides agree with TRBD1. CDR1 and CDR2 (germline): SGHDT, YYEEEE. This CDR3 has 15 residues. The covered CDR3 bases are TGTGCCAGCAGCTCCGAACCGGGACAGGGGAACGCA. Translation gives CASSSEPGQGNA. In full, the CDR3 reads CASSSEPGQGNALFF. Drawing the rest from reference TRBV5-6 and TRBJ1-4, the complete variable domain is DAGVTQSPTHLIKTRGQQVTLRCSPKSGHDTVSWYQQALGQGPQFIFQYYEEEERQRGNFPDRFSGHQFPNYSSELNVNALLLGDSALYLCASSSEPGQGNALFFGSGTQLSVL.

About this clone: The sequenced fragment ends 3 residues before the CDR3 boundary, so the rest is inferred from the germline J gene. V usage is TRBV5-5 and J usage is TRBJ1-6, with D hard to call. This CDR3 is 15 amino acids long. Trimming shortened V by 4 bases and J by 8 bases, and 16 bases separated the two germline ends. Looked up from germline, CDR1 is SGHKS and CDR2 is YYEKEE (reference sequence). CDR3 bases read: TGTGCCAGCAGCCTCCTGGCTGGTGGTGATTCACCC. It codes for CASSLLAGGDSP. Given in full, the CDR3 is CASSLLAGGDSPLHF.

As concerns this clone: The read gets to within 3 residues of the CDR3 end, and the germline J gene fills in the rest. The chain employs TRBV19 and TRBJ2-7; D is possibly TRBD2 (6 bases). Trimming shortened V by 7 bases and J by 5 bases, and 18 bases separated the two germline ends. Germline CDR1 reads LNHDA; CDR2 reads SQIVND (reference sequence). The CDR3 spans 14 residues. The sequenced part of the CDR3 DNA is TGTGCCAGTAAAGATGAGGCGGGAAGCCACGAG. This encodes CASKDEAGSHE. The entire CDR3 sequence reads CASKDEAGSHEQYF.

The CDR3 DNA, read in part, is TGTGCCAGTAGGAGGTCCTCCCGGACAGGTTTAGCAGATACG. This encodes CASRRSSRTGLADT. The full CDR3 sequence reads CASRRSSRTGLADTQYF. V and J are TRBV19 and TRBJ2-3; 7 bases fit TRBD1. Read sequence stops 3 residues before the CDR3 end, and the germline J gene provides the missing end. The CDR3 sequence is 17 residues long. Germline-derived CDR1 and CDR2 are LNHDA and SQIVND (reference sequence). V was clipped by 6 bases and J by 4 bases; unmatched bases: 16. The full variable domain, rest sourced from reference TRBV19 and TRBJ2-3, is DGGITQSPKYLFRKEGQNVTLSCEQNLNHDAMYWYRQDPGQGLRLIYYSQIVNDFQKGDIAEGYSVSREKKESFPLTVTSAQKNPTAFYLCASRRSSRTGLADTQYFGPGTRLTVL.

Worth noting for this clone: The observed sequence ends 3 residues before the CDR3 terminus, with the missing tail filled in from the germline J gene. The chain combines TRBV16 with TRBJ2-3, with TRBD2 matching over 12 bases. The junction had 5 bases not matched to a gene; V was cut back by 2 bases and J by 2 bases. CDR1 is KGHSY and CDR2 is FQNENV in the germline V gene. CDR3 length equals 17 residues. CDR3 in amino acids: CASSQQGLAGDTDTQYF. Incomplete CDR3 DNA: TGTGCCAGCAGCCAACAGGGACTAGCGGGTGACACAGATACG.

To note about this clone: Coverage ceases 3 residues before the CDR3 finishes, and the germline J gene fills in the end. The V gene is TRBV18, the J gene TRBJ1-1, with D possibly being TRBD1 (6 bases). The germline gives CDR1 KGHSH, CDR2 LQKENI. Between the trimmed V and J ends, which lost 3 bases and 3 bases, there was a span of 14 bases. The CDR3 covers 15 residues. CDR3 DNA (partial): TGTGCCAGCTCACCTCTACAGGGATCGGACACTGAA. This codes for CASSPLQGSDTE. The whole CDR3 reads CASSPLQGSDTEAFF.

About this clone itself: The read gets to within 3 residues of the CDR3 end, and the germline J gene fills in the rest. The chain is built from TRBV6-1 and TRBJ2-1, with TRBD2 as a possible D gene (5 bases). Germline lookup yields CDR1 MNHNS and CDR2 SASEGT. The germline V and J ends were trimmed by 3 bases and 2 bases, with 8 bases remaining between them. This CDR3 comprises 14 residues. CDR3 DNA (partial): TGTGCCAGCAGTGATTCGGGGACCTACAATGAG. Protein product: CASSDSGTYNE. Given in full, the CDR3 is CASSDSGTYNEQFF.

The sequenced part of the CDR3 DNA is TGCGCCAGCAGCTTCGGTAGCGGGAGGGGAACAGATACG. Its translation: CASSFGSGRGTDT. The full CDR3 protein is CASSFGSGRGTDTQYF. The chain couples TRBV5-1 to TRBJ2-3; 11 nucleotides agree with TRBD2. The read comes to an end 3 residues before the CDR3 does, leaving the germline J gene to fill in the end. The CDR3 is 16 residues long. The ends lost 2 bases at V and 3 bases at J; junction bases unmatched: 5. Germline V CDR1 and CDR2: SGHRS, YFSETQ.

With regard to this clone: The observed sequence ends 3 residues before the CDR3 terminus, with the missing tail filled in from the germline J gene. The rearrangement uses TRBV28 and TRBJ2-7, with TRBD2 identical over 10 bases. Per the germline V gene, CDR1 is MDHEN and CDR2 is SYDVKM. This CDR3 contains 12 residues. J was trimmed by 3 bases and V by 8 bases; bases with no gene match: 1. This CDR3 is CASSSGGYEQYF. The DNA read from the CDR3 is TGTGCCAGCTCTAGCGGGGGCTACGAG.

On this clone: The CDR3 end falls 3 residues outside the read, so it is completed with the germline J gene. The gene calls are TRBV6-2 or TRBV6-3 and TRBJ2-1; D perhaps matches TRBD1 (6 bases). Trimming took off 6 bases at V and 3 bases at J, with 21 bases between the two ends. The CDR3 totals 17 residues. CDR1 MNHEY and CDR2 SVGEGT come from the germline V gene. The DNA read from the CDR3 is TGTGCCAGCAGACTCGGGTGGCAGGGGCGATTCTACAATGAG. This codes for CASRLGWQGRFYNE. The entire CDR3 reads CASRLGWQGRFYNEQFF.

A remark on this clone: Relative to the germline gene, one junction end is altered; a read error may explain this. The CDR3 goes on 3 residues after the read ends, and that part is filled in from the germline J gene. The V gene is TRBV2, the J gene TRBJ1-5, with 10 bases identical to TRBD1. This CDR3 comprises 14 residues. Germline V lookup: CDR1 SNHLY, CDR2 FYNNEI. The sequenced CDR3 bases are TGTGCCAGCGGTGACAGGGGGCCGAATCAGCCC. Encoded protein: CASGDRGPNQP. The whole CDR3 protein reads CASGDRGPNQPQHF.

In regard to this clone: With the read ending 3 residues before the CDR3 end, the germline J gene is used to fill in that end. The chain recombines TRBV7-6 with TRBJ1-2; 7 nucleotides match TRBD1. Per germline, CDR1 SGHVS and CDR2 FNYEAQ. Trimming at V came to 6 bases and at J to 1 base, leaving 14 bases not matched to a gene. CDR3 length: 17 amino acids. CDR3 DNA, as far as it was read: TGTGCCAGCAGTCTCCCCGGGACAGAGTTTTTTAACTATGGC. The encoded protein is CASSLPGTEFFNYG. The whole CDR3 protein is CASSLPGTEFFNYGYTF. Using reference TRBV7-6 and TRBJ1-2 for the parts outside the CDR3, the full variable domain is GAGVSQSPRYKVTKRGQDVALRCDPISGHVSLYWYRQALGQGPEFLTYFNYEAQQDKSGLPNDRFSAERPEGSISTLTIQRTEQRDSAMYRCASSLPGTEFFNYGYTFGSGTRLTVV.

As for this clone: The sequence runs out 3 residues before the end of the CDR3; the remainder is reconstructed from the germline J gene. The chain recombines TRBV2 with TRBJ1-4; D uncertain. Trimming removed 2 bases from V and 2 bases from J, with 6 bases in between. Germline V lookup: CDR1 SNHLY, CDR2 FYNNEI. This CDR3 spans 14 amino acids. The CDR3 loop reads CASSESGTNEKLFF. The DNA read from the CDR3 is TGTGCCAGCAGTGAATCGGGGACTAATGAAAAA.

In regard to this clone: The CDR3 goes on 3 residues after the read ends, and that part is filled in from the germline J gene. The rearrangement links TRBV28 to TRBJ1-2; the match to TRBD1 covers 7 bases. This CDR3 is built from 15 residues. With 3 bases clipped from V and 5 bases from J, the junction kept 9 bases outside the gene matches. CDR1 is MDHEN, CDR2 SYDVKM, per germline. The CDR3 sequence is CASSFQRGRSYGYTF. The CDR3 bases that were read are TGTGCCAGCAGTTTTCAGAGGGGGCGGTCGTATGGC.

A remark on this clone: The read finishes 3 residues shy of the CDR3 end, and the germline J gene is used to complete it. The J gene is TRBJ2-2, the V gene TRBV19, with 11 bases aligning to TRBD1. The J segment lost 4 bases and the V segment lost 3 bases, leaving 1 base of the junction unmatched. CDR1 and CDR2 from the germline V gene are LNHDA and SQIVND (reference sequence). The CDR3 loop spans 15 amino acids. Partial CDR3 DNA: TGTGCCAGTAGTATCGGGACAGGGGGCACCGGGGAG. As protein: CASSIGTGGTGE. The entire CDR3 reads CASSIGTGGTGELFF.

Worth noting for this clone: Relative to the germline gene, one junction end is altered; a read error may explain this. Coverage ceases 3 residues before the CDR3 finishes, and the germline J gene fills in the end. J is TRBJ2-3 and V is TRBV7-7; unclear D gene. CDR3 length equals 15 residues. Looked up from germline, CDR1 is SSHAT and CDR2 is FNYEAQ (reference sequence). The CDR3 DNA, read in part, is TGTGCTAGCAGCTTAGGTCTGGCAGATTTAGATACG. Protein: CASSLGLADLDT. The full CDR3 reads CASSLGLADLDTQYF.